Listed below are T cell receptor beta chains from one sample, sequenced in a study of T cells in Graves' hyperthyroidism and ophthalmopathy. TCRdb passed the multiplex PCR reads through MiXCR, listing each CDR3 protein once. The table has 600,000 to 650,000 distinct CDR3 sequences, around 21% seen once; the top ten hold roughly a third. The sequenced material came from blood. The receptors shown here come from a man aged 30 to 39 with Graves' ophthalmopathy. CDR3s include the opening cysteine and the closing phenylalanine or tryptophan. D genes are given only for firm matches. Size is omitted from some rows. Given values are once, few, many or a class for expanded clones.

TRBJ2-7 - - TRBV14 CASSQSPGGTYEQYF TGTGCCAGCAGCCAATCGCCCGGGGGTACCTACGAGCAGTACTTC
TRBJ2-2 TRBD2 few TRBV28 CATQIQLAGGNTGELFF TGTGCCACACAGATCCAACTAGCGGGAGGGAACACCGGGGAGCTGTTTTTT
TRBJ1-5 - - TRBV27 CASSLDGTGAEGPQHF TGTGCCAGCAGCTTAGACGGGACGGGGGCGGAGGGGCCCCAGCATTTT
TRBJ2-3 - - TRBV6-1 CASFREPDTQYF TGTGCCAGCTTCCGGGAACCAGATACGCAGTATTTT
TRBJ1-2 TRBD1 - TRBV5-1 CASSDRPRAGYTF TGCGCCAGTTCGGACAGGCCGAGGGCGGGCTACACCTTC
TRBJ1-5 - few TRBV28 CASKKGTGNQPQHF TGTGCCAGCAAGAAGGGGACGGGCAATCAGCCCCAGCATTTT
TRBJ2-7 - - TRBV11-2 CASSLNRQYF TGTGCCAGCAGCTTAAATCGGCAGTACTTC
TRBJ2-7 - few TRBV30 CAWSLVSSYEQYF TGTGCCTGGAGTTTGGTTTCCTCCTACGAGCAGTACTTC
TRBJ1-2 TRBD1 few TRBV28 CASSVQGKDGYTF TGTGCCAGCAGTGTACAGGGGAAGGATGGCTACACCTTC
TRBJ2-7 TRBD2 - TRBV4-1 CASSQDISGGASGTYEQYF TGCGCCAGCAGCCAAGATATAAGTGGCGGGGCTAGCGGGACCTACGAGCAGTACTTC
TRBJ2-5 - - TRBV3-1 CASSLQPWERETQYF TGTGCCAGCAGCCTTCAACCATGGGAGCGGGAGACCCAGTACTTC
TRBJ2-1 TRBD2 - TRBV5-1 CASSLGLAGGSYNEQLF TGCGCCAGCAGCTTGGGACTAGCGGGAGGCAGTTACAATGAGCAGCTCTTC
TRBJ2-1 - - TRBV6-2/TRBV6-3 CASSYSARSSYNEQFF TGTGCCAGCAGTTACTCCGCCCGTAGCTCCTACAATGAGCAGTTCTTC
TRBJ1-2 - few TRBV29-1 CSVVGGGVSYGYTF TGCAGCGTTGTGGGGGGGGGAGTTAGCTATGGCTACACCTTC
TRBJ2-7 - few TRBV7-2 CASSLGLAPSGEQYF TGTGCCAGCAGCTTAGGGCTAGCGCCTTCAGGCGAGCAGTACTTC
TRBJ2-1 - few TRBV6-1 CASSSRRSGSSYNEQFF TGTGCCAGCAGTAGCAGAAGGAGCGGAAGCTCCTACAATGAGCAGTTCTTC
TRBJ2-7 TRBD2 many TRBV27 CASRIAGGTYEQYF TGTGCCAGCAGAATAGCGGGAGGCACCTACGAGCAGTACTTC
TRBJ1-1 - many TRBV20-1 CSASEEVGNTEAFF TGCAGTGCTAGTGAGGAGGTTGGGAACACTGAAGCTTTCTTT
TRBJ1-3 - few TRBV28 CASSWTLVVSGNTIYF TGTGCCAGCAGTTGGACCTTGGTCGTATCTGGAAACACCATATATTTT
TRBJ2-6 - - TRBV29-1 CSVGVSGANVLTF TGCAGCGTTGGGGTCTCTGGGGCCAACGTCCTGACTTTC
TRBJ1-1 TRBD1 many TRBV28 CASGPLTGQNTEAFF TGTGCCAGCGGTCCTTTGACAGGGCAGAACACTGAAGCTTTCTTT
TRBJ1-1 TRBD1 few TRBV19 CASSISGQDMNTEAFF TGTGCCAGTAGTATATCGGGACAGGACATGAACACTGAAGCTTTCTTT
TRBJ2-1 - many TRBV6-6 CASSYGGNEQFF TGTGCCAGCAGTTACGGGGGTAATGAGCAGTTCTTC
TRBJ2-2 - - TRBV4-3 CASGPRGGTGELFF TGCGCCAGCGGACCCCGAGGGGGCACCGGGGAGCTGTTTTTT
TRBJ2-1 - few TRBV7-9 CASSLTGPSNEQFF TGTGCCAGCAGCTTGACCGGTCCCTCTAATGAGCAGTTCTTC
TRBJ1-4 TRBD1 many TRBV6-1 CASSWGQGEKLFF TGTGCCAGCAGTTGGGGACAGGGGGAAAAACTGTTTTTT
TRBJ2-7 - - TRBV14 CASSQDQAPIRGYEQYF TGTGCCAGCAGCCAAGATCAAGCGCCGATACGGGGTTACGAGCAGTACTTC
TRBJ1-1 - - TRBV30 CAWSVWGMNTEAFF TGTGCCTGGAGTGTGTGGGGCATGAACACTGAAGCTTTCTTT
TRBJ2-7 - few TRBV18 CASSPRQAGEEQYF TGTGCCAGCTCACCACGACAGGCAGGGGAGGAGCAGTACTTC
TRBJ2-1 - many TRBV2 CASRTTQGVPYNEQFF TGTGCCAGCAGAACTACACAGGGTGTCCCCTACAATGAGCAGTTCTTC
TRBJ1-2 - few TRBV19 CASSIRQLNYGYTF TGTGCCAGTAGTATCCGTCAGCTAAACTATGGCTACACCTTC
TRBJ2-3 - - TRBV12-3/TRBV12-4 CASTEGSTDTQYF TGTGCCAGCACCGAGGGAAGCACAGATACGCAGTATTTT
TRBJ2-1 TRBD2 - TRBV6-1 CASSETSGYNEQFF TGTGCCAGCAGTGAGACTAGCGGGTACAATGAGCAGTTCTTC
TRBJ2-4 TRBD1 - TRBV28 CASSVRDRGHSKNIQYF TGTGCCAGCAGTGTCCGGGACAGGGGGCACTCCAAAAACATTCAGTACTTC
TRBJ2-3 TRBD1 - TRBV29-1 CSVEIGQGTDTQYF TGCAGCGTAGAAATAGGACAGGGAACAGATACGCAGTATTTT
TRBJ1-5 - - TRBV19 CASSYAAQPQHF TGTGCCAGTAGTTATGCAGCTCAGCCCCAGCATTTT
TRBJ2-2 - - TRBV30 CAWRFSGELFF TGTGCCTGGAGGTTTTCCGGGGAGCTGTTTTTT
TRBJ2-7 TRBD1 many TRBV20-1 CSAITGVGYEQYF TGCAGTGCGATAACAGGGGTCGGCTACGAGCAGTACTTC
TRBJ2-7 TRBD1 - TRBV5-1 CASSLRQGSNEQYF TGCGCCAGCAGCCTGAGACAGGGGAGCAACGAGCAGTACTTC
TRBJ2-7 - many TRBV11-2 CASSFVSGLYEQYF TGTGCCAGCAGCTTCGTCTCGGGCCTGTACGAGCAGTACTTC
TRBJ2-3 TRBD1 few TRBV28 CASSLTGEMLTDTQYF TGTGCCAGCAGCCTGACAGGGGAAATGCTCACAGATACGCAGTATTTT
TRBJ1-5 TRBD1 many TRBV12-3/TRBV12-4 CASRGTGLNQPQHF TGTGCCAGCAGGGGGACAGGTCTCAATCAGCCCCAGCATTTT
TRBJ1-2 TRBD1 - TRBV10-3 CAIRRTQGEGYGYTF TGTGCCATCAGACGCACTCAGGGGGAGGGCTATGGCTACACCTTC
TRBJ2-1 TRBD2 - TRBV6-2/TRBV6-3 CASSYTRTSALPVGEQFF TGTGCCAGCAGCTATACAAGGACTAGCGCGCTGCCCGTGGGTGAGCAGTTCTTC
TRBJ2-3 - - TRBV6-1 CASSEWRLAATDTQYF TGTGCCAGCAGTGAATGGCGGTTAGCGGCCACAGATACGCAGTATTTT
TRBJ2-1 TRBD1 few TRBV12-3/TRBV12-4 CASLTGGSYNEQFF TGTGCCAGCCTGACAGGGGGTTCCTACAATGAGCAGTTCTTC
TRBJ2-7 TRBD2 many TRBV18 CASSPGLAGTYEQYF TGTGCCAGCAGCCCGGGACTAGCGGGAACCTACGAGCAGTACTTC
TRBJ2-3 - few TRBV20-1 CSARDSLAFTDTQYF TGCAGTGCTAGAGATTCCCTAGCCTTTACAGATACGCAGTATTTT
TRBJ1-5 - - TRBV20-1 CSARDRETVSNQPQHF TGCAGTGCTAGAGATCGCGAGACAGTTAGCAATCAGCCCCAGCATTTT
TRBJ2-2 - - TRBV4-2 CASSQDRAGRNTGELFF TGTGCCAGCAGCCAAGATAGGGCAGGGAGGAACACCGGGGAGCTGTTTTTT
TRBJ2-3 - few TRBV11-3 CASSLALEGHTQYF TGTGCCAGCAGCTTAGCCCTTGAGGGGCATACGCAGTATTTT
TRBJ1-4 TRBD1 - TRBV6-1 CASNHDRGRDEKLFF TGTGCCAGCAACCACGACAGGGGCCGGGATGAAAAACTGTTTTTT
TRBJ1-1 - many TRBV27 CASAPVGNTEAFF TGTGCCAGCGCCCCCGTGGGGAACACTGAAGCTTTCTTT
TRBJ2-2 TRBD2 - TRBV7-9 CASSQSSGRPGTGELFF TGTGCCAGCAGCCAATCTAGCGGGAGACCGGGGACCGGGGAGCTGTTTTTT
TRBJ2-7 - many TRBV28 CASSRGPSYYEQYF TGTGCCAGCAGCCGGGGACCAAGTTACTACGAGCAGTACTTC
TRBJ2-7 TRBD2 many TRBV28 CASSSLAGASYEQYF TGTGCCAGCAGTTCCCTAGCGGGAGCTTCCTACGAGCAGTACTTC